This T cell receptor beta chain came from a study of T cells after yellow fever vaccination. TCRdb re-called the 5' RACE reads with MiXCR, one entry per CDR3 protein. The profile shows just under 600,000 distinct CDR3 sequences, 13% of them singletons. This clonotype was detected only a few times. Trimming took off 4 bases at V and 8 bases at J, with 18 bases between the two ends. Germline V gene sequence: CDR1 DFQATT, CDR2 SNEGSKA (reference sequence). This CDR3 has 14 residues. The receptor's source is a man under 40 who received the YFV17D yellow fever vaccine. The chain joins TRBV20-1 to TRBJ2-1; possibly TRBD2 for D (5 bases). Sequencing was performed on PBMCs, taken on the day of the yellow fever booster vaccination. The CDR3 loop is CSANQRSISDEQFF. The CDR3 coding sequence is TGCAGTGCTAACCAGCGGTCGATCTCGGATGAGCAGTTCTTC.